This T cell receptor (beta chain) comes out of a study of blood T cell repertoires in COVID-19. Study as a whole: Samples taken during acute and convalescent COVID-19 were collected in the United States, Italy and Spain.

Here immunoSEQ multiplex PCR was the method, and the copy in TCRdb shows in-frame clones only, minus some. The sample holds roughly 220,000 clones, roughly 84% seen once. The receptor comes from a woman aged 55-69 years who had recovered from COVID-19. Sequenced input: peripheral blood.

This CDR3 reads CASNPSLGTDTQYF. CDR3 sequence (DNA): TGTGCCAGCAACCCGAGCCTGGGCACAGATACGCAGTATTTT. The V and J genes are TRBV7-2 and TRBJ2-3; D is unresolved. In germline, CDR1 is SGHTA, CDR2 FQGNSA. The ends were cut back, 7 bases at V and 1 base at J, with 12 bases in the middle. The CDR3 totals 14 residues.